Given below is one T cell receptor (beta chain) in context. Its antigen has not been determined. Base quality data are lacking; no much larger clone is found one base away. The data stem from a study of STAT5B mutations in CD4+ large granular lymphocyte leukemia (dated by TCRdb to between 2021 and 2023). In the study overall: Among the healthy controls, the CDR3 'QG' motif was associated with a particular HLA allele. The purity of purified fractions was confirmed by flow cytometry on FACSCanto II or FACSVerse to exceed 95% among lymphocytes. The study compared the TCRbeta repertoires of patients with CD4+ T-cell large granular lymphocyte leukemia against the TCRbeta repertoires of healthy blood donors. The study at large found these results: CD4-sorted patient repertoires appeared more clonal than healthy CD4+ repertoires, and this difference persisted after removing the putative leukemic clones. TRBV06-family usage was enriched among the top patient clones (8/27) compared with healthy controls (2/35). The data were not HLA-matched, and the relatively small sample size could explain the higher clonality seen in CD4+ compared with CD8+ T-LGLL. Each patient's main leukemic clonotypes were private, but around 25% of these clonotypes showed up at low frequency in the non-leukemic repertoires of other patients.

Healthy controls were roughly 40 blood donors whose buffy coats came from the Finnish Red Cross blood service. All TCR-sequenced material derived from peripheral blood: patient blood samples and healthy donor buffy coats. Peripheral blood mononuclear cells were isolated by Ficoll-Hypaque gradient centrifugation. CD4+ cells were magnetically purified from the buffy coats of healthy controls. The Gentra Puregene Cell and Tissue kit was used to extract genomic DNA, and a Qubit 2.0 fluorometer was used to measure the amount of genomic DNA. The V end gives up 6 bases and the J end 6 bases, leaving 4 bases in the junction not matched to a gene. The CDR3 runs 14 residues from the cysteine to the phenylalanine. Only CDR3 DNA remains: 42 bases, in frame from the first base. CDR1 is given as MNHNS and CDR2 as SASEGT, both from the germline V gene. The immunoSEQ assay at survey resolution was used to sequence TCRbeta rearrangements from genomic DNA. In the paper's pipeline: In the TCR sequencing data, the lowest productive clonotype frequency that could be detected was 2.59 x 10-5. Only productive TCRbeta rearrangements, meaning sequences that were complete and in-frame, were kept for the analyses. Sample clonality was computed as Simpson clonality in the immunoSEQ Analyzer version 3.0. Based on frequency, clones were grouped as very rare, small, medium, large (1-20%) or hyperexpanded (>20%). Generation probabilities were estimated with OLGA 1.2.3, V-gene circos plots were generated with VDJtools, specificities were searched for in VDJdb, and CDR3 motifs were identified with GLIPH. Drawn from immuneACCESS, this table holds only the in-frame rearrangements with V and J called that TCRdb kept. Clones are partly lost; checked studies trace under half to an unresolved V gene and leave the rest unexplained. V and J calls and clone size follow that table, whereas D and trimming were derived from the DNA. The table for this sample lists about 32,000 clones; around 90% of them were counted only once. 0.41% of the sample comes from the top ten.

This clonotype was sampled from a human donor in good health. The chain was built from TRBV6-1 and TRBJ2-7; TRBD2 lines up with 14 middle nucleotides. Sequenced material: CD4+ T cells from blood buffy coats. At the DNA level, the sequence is TGTGCCAGCAGGTTGGGGACTAGCGGGAGCGAGCAGTACTTC. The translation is CASRLGTSGSEQYF.